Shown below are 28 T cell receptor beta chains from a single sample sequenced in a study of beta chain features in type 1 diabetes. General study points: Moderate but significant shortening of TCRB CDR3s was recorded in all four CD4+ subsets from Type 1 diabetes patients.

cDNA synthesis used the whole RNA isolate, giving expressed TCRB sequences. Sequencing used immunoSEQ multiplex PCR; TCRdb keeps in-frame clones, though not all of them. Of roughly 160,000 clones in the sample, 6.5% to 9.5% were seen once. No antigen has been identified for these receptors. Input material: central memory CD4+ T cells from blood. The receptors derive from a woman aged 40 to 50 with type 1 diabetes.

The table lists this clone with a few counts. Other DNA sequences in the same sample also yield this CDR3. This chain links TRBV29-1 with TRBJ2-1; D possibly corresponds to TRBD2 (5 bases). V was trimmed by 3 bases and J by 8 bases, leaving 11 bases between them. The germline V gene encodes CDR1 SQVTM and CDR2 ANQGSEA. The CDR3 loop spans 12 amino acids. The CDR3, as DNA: TGCAGCGTTGAGCCGGCGGGCCATGAGCAGTTCTTC. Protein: CSVEPAGHEQFF.

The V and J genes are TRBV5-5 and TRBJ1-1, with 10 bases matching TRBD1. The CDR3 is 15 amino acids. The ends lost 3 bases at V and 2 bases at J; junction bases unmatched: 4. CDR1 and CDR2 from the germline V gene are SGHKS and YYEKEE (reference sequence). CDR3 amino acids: CASSSRTGGNTEAFF. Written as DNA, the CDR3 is TGTGCCAGCAGCTCAAGGACAGGGGGTAACACTGAAGCTTTCTTT.

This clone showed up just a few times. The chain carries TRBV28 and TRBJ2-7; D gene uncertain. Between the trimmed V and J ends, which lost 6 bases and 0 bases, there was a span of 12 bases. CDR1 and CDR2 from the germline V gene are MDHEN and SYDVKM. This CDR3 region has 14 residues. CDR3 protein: CASSLTVSSYEQYF. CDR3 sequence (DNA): TGTGCCAGCAGCCTAACAGTGAGCTCCTACGAGCAGTACTTC.

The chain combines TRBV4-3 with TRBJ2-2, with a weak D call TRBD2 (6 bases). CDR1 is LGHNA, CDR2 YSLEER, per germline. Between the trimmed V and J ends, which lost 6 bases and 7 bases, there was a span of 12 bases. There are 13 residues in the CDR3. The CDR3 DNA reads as TGCGCCAGCAGTCAAAGGGAGGTCGGGGAGCTGTTTTTT. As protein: CASSQREVGELFF.

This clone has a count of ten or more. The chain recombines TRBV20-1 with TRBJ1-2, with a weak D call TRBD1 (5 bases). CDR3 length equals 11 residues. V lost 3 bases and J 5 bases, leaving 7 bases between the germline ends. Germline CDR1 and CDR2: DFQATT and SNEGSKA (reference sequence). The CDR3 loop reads CSARAGYGYTF. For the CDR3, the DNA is TGCAGTGCTAGGGCAGGGTATGGCTACACCTTC.

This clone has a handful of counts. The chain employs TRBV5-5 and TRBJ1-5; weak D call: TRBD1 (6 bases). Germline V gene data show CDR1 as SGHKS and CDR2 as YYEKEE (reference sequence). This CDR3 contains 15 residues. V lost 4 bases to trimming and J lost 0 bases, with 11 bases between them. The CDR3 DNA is TGTGCCAGCAGCCCGGGACAAGATAGCAATCAGCCCCAGCATTTT. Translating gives CASSPGQDSNQPQHF. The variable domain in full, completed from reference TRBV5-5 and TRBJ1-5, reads DAGVTQSPTHLIKTRGQQVTLRCSPISGHKSVSWYQQVLGQGPQFIFQYYEKEERGRGNFPDRFSARQFPNYSSELNVNALLLGDSALYLCASSPGQDSNQPQHFGDGTRLSIL.

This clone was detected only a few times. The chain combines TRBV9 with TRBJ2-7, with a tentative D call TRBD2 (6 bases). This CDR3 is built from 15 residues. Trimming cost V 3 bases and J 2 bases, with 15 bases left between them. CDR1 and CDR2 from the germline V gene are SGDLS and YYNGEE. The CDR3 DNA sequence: TGTGCCAGCAGCGGCGGGCGGGATGGGGCCTACGAGCAGTACTTC. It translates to CASSGGRDGAYEQYF.

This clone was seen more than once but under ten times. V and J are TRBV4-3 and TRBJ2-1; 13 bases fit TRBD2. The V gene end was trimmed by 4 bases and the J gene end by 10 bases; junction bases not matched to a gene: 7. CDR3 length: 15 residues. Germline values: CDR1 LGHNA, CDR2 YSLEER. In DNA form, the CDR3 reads TGCGCCAGCAGCCGAGGACTAGCGGGAGATTGGGAGCAGTTCTTC. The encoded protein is CASSRGLAGDWEQFF.

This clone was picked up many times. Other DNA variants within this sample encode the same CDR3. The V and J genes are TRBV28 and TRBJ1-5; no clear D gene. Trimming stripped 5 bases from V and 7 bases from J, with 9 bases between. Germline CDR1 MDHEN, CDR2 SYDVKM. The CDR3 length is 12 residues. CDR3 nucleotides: TGTGCCAGCAGTGGAGGAAACCAGCCCCAGCATTTT. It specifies CASSGGNQPQHF. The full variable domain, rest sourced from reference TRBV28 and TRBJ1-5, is DVKVTQSSRYLVKRTGEKVFLECVQDMDHENMFWYRQDPGLGLRLIYFSYDVKMKEKGDIPEGYSVSREKKERFSLILESASTNQTSMYLCASSGGNQPQHFGDGTRLSIL.

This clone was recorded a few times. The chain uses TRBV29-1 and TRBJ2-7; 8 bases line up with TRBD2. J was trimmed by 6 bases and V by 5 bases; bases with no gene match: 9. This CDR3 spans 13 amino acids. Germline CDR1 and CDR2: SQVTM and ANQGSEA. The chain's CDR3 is CSVTRGGEREQYF. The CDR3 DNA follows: TGCAGCGTTACCCGGGGGGGGGAACGCGAGCAGTACTTC.

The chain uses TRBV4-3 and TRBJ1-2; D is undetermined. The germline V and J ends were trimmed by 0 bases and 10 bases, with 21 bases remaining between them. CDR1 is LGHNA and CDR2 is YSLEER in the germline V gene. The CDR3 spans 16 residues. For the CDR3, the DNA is TGCGCCAGCAGCCAAGATCAGAGAGGCGTTCCAGAAGTCTACACCTTC. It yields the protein CASSQDQRGVPEVYTF.

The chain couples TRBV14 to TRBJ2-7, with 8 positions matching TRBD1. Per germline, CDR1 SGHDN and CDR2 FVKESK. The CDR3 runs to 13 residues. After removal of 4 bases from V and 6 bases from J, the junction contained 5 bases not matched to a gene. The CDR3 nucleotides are TGTGCCAGCAGCCCTGGGACAGGAGGCGAGCAGTACTTC. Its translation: CASSPGTGGEQYF.

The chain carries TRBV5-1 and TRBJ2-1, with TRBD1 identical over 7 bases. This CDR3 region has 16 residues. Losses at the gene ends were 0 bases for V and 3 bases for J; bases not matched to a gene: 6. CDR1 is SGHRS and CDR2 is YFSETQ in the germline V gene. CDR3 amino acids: CASSLGNDRVYNEQFF. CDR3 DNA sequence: TGCGCCAGCAGCTTGGGGAACGACAGGGTCTACAATGAGCAGTTCTTC.

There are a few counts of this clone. The CDR3 protein is CASSQDPPQGASSGANVLTF. DNA for the CDR3: TGCGCCAGCAGCCAAGATCCCCCACAGGGGGCTAGCTCTGGGGCCAACGTCCTGACTTTC. The J gene is TRBJ2-6, the V gene TRBV4-1, with 9 bases matching TRBD1. CDR3 length: 20 amino acids. Germline CDR1 and CDR2: MGHRA and YSYEKL. V trimming: 0 bases; J trimming: 0 bases; junction bases outside the gene matches: 9.

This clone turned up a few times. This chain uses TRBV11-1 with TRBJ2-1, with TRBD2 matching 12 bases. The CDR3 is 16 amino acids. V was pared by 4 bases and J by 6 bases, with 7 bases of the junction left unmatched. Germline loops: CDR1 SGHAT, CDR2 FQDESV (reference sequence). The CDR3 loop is CASSSRLAGVINEQFF. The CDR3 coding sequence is TGTGCCAGCAGCTCCAGACTAGCGGGAGTTATCAATGAGCAGTTCTTC.

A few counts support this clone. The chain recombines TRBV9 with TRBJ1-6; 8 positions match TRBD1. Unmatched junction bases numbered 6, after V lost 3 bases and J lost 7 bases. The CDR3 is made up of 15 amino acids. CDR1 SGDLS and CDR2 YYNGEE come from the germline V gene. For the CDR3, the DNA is TGTGCCAGCAGCGCCCAGACAGGGGTAAATTCACCCCTCCACTTT. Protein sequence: CASSAQTGVNSPLHF.

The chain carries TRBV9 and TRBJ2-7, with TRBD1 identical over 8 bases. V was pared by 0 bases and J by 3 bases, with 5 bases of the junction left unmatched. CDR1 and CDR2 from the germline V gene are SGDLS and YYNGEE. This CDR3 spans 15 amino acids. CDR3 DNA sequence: TGTGCCAGCAGCGTAGGAACAGGGGGTTTCTACGAGCAGTACTTC. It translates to CASSVGTGGFYEQYF.

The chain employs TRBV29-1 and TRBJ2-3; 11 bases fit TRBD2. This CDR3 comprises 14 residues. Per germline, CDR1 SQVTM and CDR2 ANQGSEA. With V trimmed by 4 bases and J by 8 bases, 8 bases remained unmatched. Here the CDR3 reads CSVALAGGGGTQYF. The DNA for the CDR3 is TGCAGCGTTGCGCTAGCGGGGGGTGGGGGTACGCAGTATTTT.

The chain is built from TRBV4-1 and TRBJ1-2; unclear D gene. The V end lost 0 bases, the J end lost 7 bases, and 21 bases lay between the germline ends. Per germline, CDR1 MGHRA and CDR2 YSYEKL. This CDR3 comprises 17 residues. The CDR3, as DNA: TGCGCCAGCAGCCAAGATTCTTTCCGCCAGGTGGCTGGTGGCTACACCTTC. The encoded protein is CASSQDSFRQVAGGYTF.

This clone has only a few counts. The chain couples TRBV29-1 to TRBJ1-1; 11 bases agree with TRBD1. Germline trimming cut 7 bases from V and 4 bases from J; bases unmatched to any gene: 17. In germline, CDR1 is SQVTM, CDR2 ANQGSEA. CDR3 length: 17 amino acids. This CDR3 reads CSAPKDRGQFLGTEAFF. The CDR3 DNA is TGCAGCGCCCCGAAGGACAGGGGGCAGTTCCTAGGCACTGAAGCTTTCTTT.

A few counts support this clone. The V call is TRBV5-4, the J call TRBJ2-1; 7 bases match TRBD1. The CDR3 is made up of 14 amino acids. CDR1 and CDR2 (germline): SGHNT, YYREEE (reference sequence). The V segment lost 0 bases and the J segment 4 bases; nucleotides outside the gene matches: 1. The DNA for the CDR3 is TGTGCCAGCAGCTTGGCGGGACAGTACAATGAGCAGTTCTTC. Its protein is CASSLAGQYNEQFF.

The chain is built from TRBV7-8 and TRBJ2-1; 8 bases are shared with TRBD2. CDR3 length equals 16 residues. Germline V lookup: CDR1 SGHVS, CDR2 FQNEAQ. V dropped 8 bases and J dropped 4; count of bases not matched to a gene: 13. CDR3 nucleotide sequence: TGTGCCAGCGAGGGGGGCGGGAGGAGGGGTTACAATGAGCAGTTCTTC. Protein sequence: CASEGGGRRGYNEQFF. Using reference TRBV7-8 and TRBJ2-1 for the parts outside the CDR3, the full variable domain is GAGVSQSPRYKVAKRGQDVALRCDPISGHVSLFWYQQALGQGPEFLTYFQNEAQLDKSGLPSDRFFAERPEGSVSTLKIQRTQQEDSAVYLCASEGGGRRGYNEQFFGPGTRLTVL.

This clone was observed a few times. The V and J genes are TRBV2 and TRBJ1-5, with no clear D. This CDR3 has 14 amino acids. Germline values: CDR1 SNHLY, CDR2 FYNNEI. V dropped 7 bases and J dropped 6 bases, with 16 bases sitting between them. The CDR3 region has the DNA TGTGCCAGCAAGCTGGGGAGGAGTAGTCAGCCCCAGCATTTT. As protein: CASKLGRSSQPQHF.

The CDR3 spells CASRRDEQYF. The CDR3 nucleotides are TGTGCCAGCAGGCGGGACGAGCAGTACTTC. The rearrangement links TRBV6-6 to TRBJ2-7; tentatively, D is TRBD2 (5 bases). V lost 6 bases to trimming and J lost 5 bases, with 5 bases between them. The CDR3 runs to 10 residues. The germline V gene has CDR1 MNHNY and CDR2 SVGAGI (reference sequence).

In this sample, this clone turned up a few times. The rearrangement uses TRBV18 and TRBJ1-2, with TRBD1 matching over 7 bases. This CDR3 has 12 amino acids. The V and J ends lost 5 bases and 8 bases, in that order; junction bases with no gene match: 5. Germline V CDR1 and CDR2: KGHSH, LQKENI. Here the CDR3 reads CASSGQERGYTF. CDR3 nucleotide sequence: TGTGCCAGCTCAGGACAGGAGCGGGGCTACACCTTC.

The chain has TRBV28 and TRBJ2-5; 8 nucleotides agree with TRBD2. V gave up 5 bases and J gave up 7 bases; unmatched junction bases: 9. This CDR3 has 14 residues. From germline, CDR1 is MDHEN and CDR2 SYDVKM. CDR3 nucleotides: TGTGCCAGCAGTCCCGGGGGGGCGAAGGTGACCCAGTACTTC. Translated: CASSPGGAKVTQYF. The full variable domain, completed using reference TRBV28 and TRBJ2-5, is DVKVTQSSRYLVKRTGEKVFLECVQDMDHENMFWYRQDPGLGLRLIYFSYDVKMKEKGDIPEGYSVSREKKERFSLILESASTNQTSMYLCASSPGGAKVTQYFGPGTRLLVL.

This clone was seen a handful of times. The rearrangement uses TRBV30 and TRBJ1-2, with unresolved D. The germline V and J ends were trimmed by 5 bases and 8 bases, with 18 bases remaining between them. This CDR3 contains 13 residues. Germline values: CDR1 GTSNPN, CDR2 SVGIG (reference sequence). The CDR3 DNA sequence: TGTGCCTGGGTCCCCCACCCGGGTGAAGGCTACACCTTC. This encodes CAWVPHPGEGYTF.

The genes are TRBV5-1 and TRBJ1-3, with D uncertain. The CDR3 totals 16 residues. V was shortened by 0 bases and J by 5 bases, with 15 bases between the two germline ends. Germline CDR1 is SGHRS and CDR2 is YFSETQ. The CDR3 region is CASSLVGDPSRNTIYF. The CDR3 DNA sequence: TGCGCCAGCAGCTTGGTGGGAGACCCCTCGAGAAACACCATATATTTT.